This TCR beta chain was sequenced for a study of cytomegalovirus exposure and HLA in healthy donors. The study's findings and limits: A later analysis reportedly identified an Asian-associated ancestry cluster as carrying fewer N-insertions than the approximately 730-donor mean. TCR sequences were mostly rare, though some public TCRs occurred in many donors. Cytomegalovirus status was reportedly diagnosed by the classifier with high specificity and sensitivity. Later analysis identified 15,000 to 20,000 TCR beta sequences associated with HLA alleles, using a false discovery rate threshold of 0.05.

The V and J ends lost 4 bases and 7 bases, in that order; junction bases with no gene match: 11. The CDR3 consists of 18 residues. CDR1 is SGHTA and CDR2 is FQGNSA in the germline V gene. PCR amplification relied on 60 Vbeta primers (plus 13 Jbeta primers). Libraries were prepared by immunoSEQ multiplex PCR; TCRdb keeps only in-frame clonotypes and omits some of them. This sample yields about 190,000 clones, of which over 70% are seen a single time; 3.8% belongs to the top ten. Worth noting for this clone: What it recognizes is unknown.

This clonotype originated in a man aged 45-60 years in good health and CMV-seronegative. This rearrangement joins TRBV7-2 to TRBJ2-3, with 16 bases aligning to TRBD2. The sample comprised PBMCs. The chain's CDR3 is CASSSGTSGGVSVYTQYF. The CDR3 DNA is TGTGCCAGCAGCTCAGGGACTAGCGGGGGGGTGAGCGTATATACGCAGTATTTT.